The 17 T cell receptor beta chains below were found in one sample sequenced in a study of cytomegalovirus exposure and HLA in healthy donors (dated by TCRdb to 2017 to 2019). The protocol used for the library was the immunoSEQ multiplex PCR assay. TCRdb provides this immuneACCESS table in a form limited to in-frame rearrangements. Some clones are lacking; in checked studies, under half of them reflect an unresolved V gene, and why the rest are absent is not known. In this sample the table shows tens of thousands of clones, 94% of which occur a single time. The ten largest clones take up under 4% of the sample. Sequencing used PBMCs. The receptor source for this set is a young woman in good health and CMV-seropositive.

The chain carries TRBV6-5 and TRBJ1-2; perhaps TRBD1 as D (6 bases). CDR1 is MNHEY and CDR2 is SVGAGI in the germline V gene. This CDR3 spans 11 amino acids. V was cut by 6 bases and J by 9 bases, with 11 bases left in between. The chain's CDR3 is CASSRDNRYTF. Written as DNA, the CDR3 is TGTGCCAGCAGCCGGGACAATCGCTACACCTTC.

The chain combines TRBV2 with TRBJ2-3; 8 bases line up with TRBD1. Per the germline V gene, CDR1 is SNHLY and CDR2 is FYNNEI. V lost 5 bases and J lost 1; bases outside the gene matches: 5. The CDR3 has 15 amino acids. The CDR3 region is CASSPKDRGTDTQYF. CDR3 nucleotides: TGTGCCAGCAGTCCCAAGGACAGGGGCACAGATACGCAGTATTTT.

The V and J genes are TRBV11-3 and TRBJ2-1; D is uncertain. Trimming pared 0 bases from V and 7 bases from J, leaving 10 bases between. CDR3 length: 14 residues. Germline V gene sequence: CDR1 SGHNT, CDR2 YENEEA. The CDR3 protein is CASSLDSVPNEQFF. As DNA, the CDR3 is TGTGCCAGCAGCTTAGACTCGGTTCCAAATGAGCAGTTCTTC.

This clone was recorded once. CDR3 amino acids: CASSLESGGAETQYF. In DNA, the CDR3 is TGTGCCAGCAGCTTAGAGTCGGGAGGGGCCGAGACCCAGTACTTC. This rearrangement joins TRBV11-1 to TRBJ2-5; 8 bases map to TRBD2. J lost 5 bases, V lost 1 base, and 6 bases had no gene match. Germline V gene lookup returns CDR1 SGHAT and CDR2 FQDESV (reference sequence). There are 15 residues in the CDR3.

This clone was observed a single time. The rearrangement links TRBV2 to TRBJ2-5; 9 positions match TRBD1. Germline V lookup: CDR1 SNHLY, CDR2 FYNNEI. CDR3 length: 13 amino acids. Trimming cost V 6 bases and J 5 bases; bases outside gene matches: 4. CDR3 in amino acids: CASRGQGRETQYF. Written as DNA, the CDR3 is TGTGCCAGCAGGGGACAGGGCCGCGAGACCCAGTACTTC.

The chain joins TRBV5-5 to TRBJ1-3, with D perhaps TRBD1 (5 bases). The CDR3 runs to 15 residues. Trimming shortened V by 5 bases and J by 0 bases, and 12 bases separated the two germline ends. Germline V CDR1 and CDR2: SGHKS, YYEKEE (reference sequence). The DNA for the CDR3 is TGTGCCAGCAGATGGGACTCCAGCTCTGGAAACACCATATATTTT. Protein product: CASRWDSSSGNTIYF. Variable domain in full (rest from reference TRBV5-5 and TRBJ1-3): DAGVTQSPTHLIKTRGQQVTLRCSPISGHKSVSWYQQVLGQGPQFIFQYYEKEERGRGNFPDRFSARQFPNYSSELNVNALLLGDSALYLCASRWDSSSGNTIYFGEGSWLTVV.

The rearrangement uses TRBV7-8 and TRBJ1-6; perhaps TRBD1 as D (6 bases). CDR1 and CDR2 (germline): SGHVS, FQNEAQ. The CDR3 has 21 residues. V lost 1 base to trimming and J lost 0 bases, with 22 bases between them. The CDR3 region has the DNA TGTGCCAGCAGCTTAGTAGGCCCCGGGATGGGGGCTAGCTCCTATAATTCACCCCTCCACTTT. Encoded protein: CASSLVGPGMGASSYNSPLHF.

This clone was detected a few times. This chain links TRBV10-1 with TRBJ1-4; D ambiguous. Germline V gene lookup returns CDR1 WNHNN and CDR2 SYGVQD (reference sequence). Trimming took 0 bases from V and 0 from J, leaving 5 bases between them. This CDR3 has 15 amino acids. The CDR3 DNA reads TGCGCCAGCAGTGAGTCGTCGGCAACTAATGAAAAACTGTTTTTT. Residues: CASSESSATNEKLFF.

The sample holds one count of this clone. The rearrangement joins TRBV2 to TRBJ1-1, with D tentatively TRBD1 (6 bases). Trimming removed 6 bases at V and 5 bases at J, with 25 bases between. Germline CDR1 SNHLY, CDR2 FYNNEI. The CDR3 covers 17 residues. Here the CDR3 reads CASRGRGLRSGWTEAFF. CDR3 DNA: TGTGCCAGCAGGGGGCGGGGGCTCCGCTCGGGCTGGACTGAAGCTTTCTTT.

Comment on this clone: This sample also contains other DNA sequences that code for the same CDR3. The chain couples TRBV28 to TRBJ2-1, with unresolved D. Trimming removed 3 bases from V and 6 bases from J, with 3 bases in between. There are 11 residues in the CDR3. Germline-derived CDR1 and CDR2 are MDHEN and SYDVKM. For the CDR3, the DNA is TGTGCCAGCAGTTTCCTCAATGAGCAGTTCTTC. Amino acid sequence: CASSFLNEQFF.

The rearrangement joins TRBV6-5 to TRBJ1-2; tentatively, D is TRBD1 (5 bases). V was cut by 6 bases and J by 2 bases, with 13 bases left in between. CDR1 and CDR2 (germline): MNHEY, SVGAGI. The CDR3 spans 14 residues. This chain's CDR3 is CASRDIGSNYGYTF. The CDR3 nucleotides read TGTGCCAGCAGGGACATAGGAAGCAACTATGGCTACACCTTC.

This chain connects TRBV7-8 to TRBJ1-4; a weak D match, TRBD1 (6 bases). Germline V gene sequence: CDR1 SGHVS, CDR2 FQNEAQ. V lost 5 bases to trimming and J lost 8 bases, with 15 bases between them. The CDR3 has 14 residues. CDR3: CASSDGTLGEKLFF. The CDR3 DNA follows: TGTGCCAGCAGCGACGGGACATTAGGGGAAAAACTGTTTTTT.

For the CDR3, the DNA is TGTGCCAGCAGCAACCCGGGACTCCCTCGGGATACGCAGTATTTT. Amino acid sequence: CASSNPGLPRDTQYF. This chain joins TRBV28 and TRBJ2-3; tentative D call: TRBD2 (6 bases). CDR1 and CDR2 (germline): MDHEN, SYDVKM. The CDR3 totals 15 residues. Trimming took 6 bases from V and 6 from J, leaving 19 bases between them.

The chain combines TRBV28 with TRBJ1-5; tentative D call: TRBD1 (5 bases). V was pared by 2 bases and J by 4 bases, with 12 bases between. CDR3 length equals 15 residues. CDR1 and CDR2 from the germline V gene are MDHEN and SYDVKM. CDR3 sequence: CASSLLRVTNQPQHF. CDR3 coding DNA: TGTGCCAGCAGTTTACTCAGGGTGACAAATCAGCCCCAGCATTTT.

The chain is built from TRBV6-5 and TRBJ2-7; 10 bases are a match to TRBD1. Germline trimming cut 5 bases from V and 1 base from J; bases unmatched to any gene: 2. CDR1 and CDR2 (germline): MNHEY, SVGAGI. The CDR3 is made up of 14 amino acids. CDR3 residues: CASSRDRGSYEQYF. In DNA form, the CDR3 reads TGTGCCAGCAGTCGGGACAGGGGATCCTACGAGCAGTACTTC.

The rearrangement uses TRBV21-1 and TRBJ2-7; the D call of TRBD1 is as the table states it, not checked on the DNA. TRBV21-1 constitutes a pseudogene. The CDR3 is made up of 15 amino acids. The CDR3 DNA is TGTGCCAGCAGCAAATCAGGGGACAGTCCCTACGAGCAGTACTTC. It encodes CASSKSGDSPYEQYF.

The V gene is TRBV10-3, the J gene TRBJ2-2; no reliable D call. The V end lost 6 bases, the J end lost 3 bases, and 8 bases lay between the germline ends. The CDR3 has 13 amino acids. Looked up from germline, CDR1 is ENHRY and CDR2 is SYGVKD. In DNA form, the CDR3 reads TGTGCCATCAGGCCACAGCACACCGGGGAGCTGTTTTTT. This sequence encodes CAIRPQHTGELFF.